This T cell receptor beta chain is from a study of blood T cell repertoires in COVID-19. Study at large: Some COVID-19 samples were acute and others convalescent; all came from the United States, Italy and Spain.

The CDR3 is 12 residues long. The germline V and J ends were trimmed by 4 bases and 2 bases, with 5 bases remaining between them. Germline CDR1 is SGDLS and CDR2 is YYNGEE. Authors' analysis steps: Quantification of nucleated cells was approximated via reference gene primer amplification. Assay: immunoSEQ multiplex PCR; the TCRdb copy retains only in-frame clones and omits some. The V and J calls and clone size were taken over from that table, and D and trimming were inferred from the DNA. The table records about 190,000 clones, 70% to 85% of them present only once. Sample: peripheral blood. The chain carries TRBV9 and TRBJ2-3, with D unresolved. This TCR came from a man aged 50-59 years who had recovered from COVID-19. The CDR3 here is CASSSYTDTQYF. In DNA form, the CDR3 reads TGTGCCAGCAGCTCCTACACAGATACGCAGTATTTT.